The rows below give T cell receptor beta chains drawn from one sample of a study of blood T cell repertoires in COVID-19. TCRdb keeps only in-frame clones here, not all; method: immunoSEQ multiplex PCR. The sample lists around 310,000 clones; roughly 90% were seen once. Sequenced sample: peripheral blood. Receptors originate from a woman in her forties with COVID-19, enrolled during active disease. Both conserved end residues are part of each CDR3. A D gene is named only where the DNA matches it firmly. Part of the rows lack a size; the others show once, few, many or a class for expanded clones.

j_gene: TRBJ2-7
abundance: NA
d_gene: TRBD2
v_gene: TRBV9
CDR3aa: CASSTSGLTTYYEQYF
CDR3nt: TGTGCCAGCAGCACTAGCGGGCTAACAACTTATTACGAGCAGTACTTC

j_gene: TRBJ2-2
abundance: NA
d_gene: TRBD2
v_gene: TRBV27
CDR3aa: CASRLAGAGELFF
CDR3nt: TGTGCCAGCAGACTAGCGGGGGCCGGGGAGCTGTTTTTT

j_gene: TRBJ1-4
abundance: few
d_gene: TRBD1
v_gene: TRBV28
CDR3aa: CASSVITGGPNEKLFF
CDR3nt: TGTGCCAGCAGCGTCATCACAGGGGGACCCAATGAAAAACTGTTTTTT

j_gene: TRBJ1-2
abundance: NA
d_gene: TRBD1
v_gene: TRBV5-1
CDR3aa: CASSDPRQGSNYGYTF
CDR3nt: TGCGCCAGCAGCGACCCCCGACAGGGGTCGAACTATGGCTACACCTTC

j_gene: TRBJ1-2
abundance: NA
d_gene: TRBD1
v_gene: TRBV28
CDR3aa: CASRTLAETGHGYGYTF
CDR3nt: TGTGCCAGCAGAACCCTAGCCGAGACAGGGCATGGCTATGGCTACACCTTC

j_gene: TRBJ2-1
abundance: NA
d_gene: NA
v_gene: TRBV9
CDR3aa: CASSVEKGFPYNEQFF
CDR3nt: TGTGCCAGCAGCGTTGAGAAGGGGTTCCCCTACAATGAGCAGTTCTTC

j_gene: TRBJ2-1
abundance: NA
d_gene: NA
v_gene: TRBV19
CDR3aa: CASTPLGGGGRNEQFF
CDR3nt: TGTGCCAGTACCCCTTTGGGGGGCGGGGGAAGGAATGAGCAGTTCTTC

j_gene: TRBJ2-5
abundance: NA
d_gene: NA
v_gene: TRBV28
CDR3aa: CASSLRGTVGETQYF
CDR3nt: TGTGCCAGCAGTTTGAGGGGGACGGTAGGAGAGACCCAGTACTTC

j_gene: TRBJ2-7
abundance: NA
d_gene: TRBD1
v_gene: TRBV18
CDR3aa: CASSPPLGQGFTAGQYF
CDR3nt: TGTGCCAGCTCACCACCGCTGGGACAGGGTTTTACGGCAGGGCAGTACTTC

j_gene: TRBJ2-1
abundance: NA
d_gene: NA
v_gene: TRBV30
CDR3aa: CAWSVRGIPYNEQFF
CDR3nt: TGTGCCTGGAGTGTACGAGGGATACCCTACAATGAGCAGTTCTTC

j_gene: TRBJ2-7
abundance: once
d_gene: TRBD1
v_gene: TRBV7-8
CDR3aa: CASSPRQGSSYEQYF
CDR3nt: TGTGCCAGCAGCCCTCGACAGGGGAGCTCCTACGAGCAGTACTTC

j_gene: TRBJ1-2
abundance: NA
d_gene: NA
v_gene: TRBV5-1
CDR3aa: CASSLVQDGGYTF
CDR3nt: TGCGCCAGCAGCTTGGTCCAGGATGGTGGCTACACCTTC

j_gene: TRBJ1-5
abundance: NA
d_gene: TRBD1
v_gene: TRBV3-1/TRBV3-2
CDR3aa: CASSQGTGGGQPQHF
CDR3nt: TGTGCCAGCAGCCAAGGGACAGGGGGAGGTCAGCCCCAGCATTTT

j_gene: TRBJ1-2
abundance: NA
d_gene: TRBD1
v_gene: TRBV5-5
CDR3aa: CASSLGGTGGYVYGYTF
CDR3nt: TGTGCCAGCAGCCTCGGAGGGACAGGGGGCTACGTCTATGGCTACACCTTC

j_gene: TRBJ1-3
abundance: once
d_gene: NA
v_gene: TRBV6-2/TRBV6-3
CDR3aa: CASSYQGGGNTIYF
CDR3nt: TGTGCCAGCAGTTACCAGGGAGGTGGAAACACCATATATTTT

j_gene: TRBJ2-7
abundance: NA
d_gene: TRBD1
v_gene: TRBV19
CDR3aa: CASSIQGALGEQYF
CDR3nt: TGTGCCAGTAGTATACAGGGGGCGCTGGGCGAGCAGTACTTC

j_gene: TRBJ1-6
abundance: NA
d_gene: NA
v_gene: TRBV18
CDR3aa: CASSPRGNNSPLHF
CDR3nt: TGTGCCAGCTCACCAAGGGGTAATAATTCACCCCTCCACTTT

j_gene: TRBJ2-7
abundance: NA
d_gene: NA
v_gene: TRBV5-1
CDR3aa: CASSWPSYEQYF
CDR3nt: TGCGCCAGCAGCTGGCCGTCCTACGAGCAGTACTTC

j_gene: TRBJ1-2
abundance: NA
d_gene: NA
v_gene: TRBV28
CDR3aa: CASSSAPGVGGYTF
CDR3nt: TGTGCCAGCAGTTCTGCCCCGGGGGTAGGTGGCTACACCTTC

j_gene: TRBJ1-3
abundance: NA
d_gene: NA
v_gene: TRBV3-1/TRBV3-2
CDR3aa: CASSQDLGNTIYF
CDR3nt: TGTGCCAGCAGCCAAGATCTAGGAAACACCATATATTTT

j_gene: TRBJ2-3
abundance: NA
d_gene: NA
v_gene: TRBV30
CDR3aa: CAWSEEADTQYF
CDR3nt: TGTGCCTGGAGCGAGGAGGCAGATACGCAGTATTTT

j_gene: TRBJ1-1
abundance: NA
d_gene: NA
v_gene: TRBV12-3/TRBV12-4
CDR3aa: CASSSAGVSEAFF
CDR3nt: TGTGCCAGCAGTTCCGCAGGGGTGAGTGAAGCTTTCTTT

j_gene: TRBJ2-3
abundance: NA
d_gene: NA
v_gene: TRBV7-6
CDR3aa: CASSTSKVDTQYF
CDR3nt: TGTGCCAGCAGCACTAGCAAGGTAGATACGCAGTATTTT

j_gene: TRBJ1-1
abundance: NA
d_gene: TRBD1
v_gene: TRBV5-6
CDR3aa: CASSYRGTDRETFF
CDR3nt: TGTGCCAGCAGCTACCGTGGGACCGACAGGGAAACTTTCTTT

j_gene: TRBJ2-5
abundance: NA
d_gene: NA
v_gene: TRBV7-2
CDR3aa: CASSLERTEETQYF
CDR3nt: TGTGCCAGCAGCTTAGAGCGGACCGAAGAGACCCAGTACTTC

j_gene: TRBJ1-6
abundance: NA
d_gene: NA
v_gene: TRBV25-1
CDR3aa: CASYSGNSPLHF
CDR3nt: TGTGCCAGCTACTCGGGTAATTCACCCCTCCACTTT

j_gene: TRBJ1-3
abundance: NA
d_gene: NA
v_gene: TRBV7-2
CDR3aa: CASSLALRTGNTIYF
CDR3nt: TGTGCCAGCAGCTTAGCCCTGAGAACGGGAAACACCATATATTTT

j_gene: TRBJ1-3
abundance: few
d_gene: NA
v_gene: TRBV5-1
CDR3aa: CASSLDRSGNTIYF
CDR3nt: TGCGCCAGCAGCTTGGACAGGTCAGGAAACACCATATATTTT

j_gene: TRBJ2-1
abundance: NA
d_gene: TRBD1
v_gene: TRBV7-9
CDR3aa: CASSSPRDDRGSYNEQFF
CDR3nt: TGTGCCAGCAGCTCCCCCAGGGACGACAGGGGCTCCTACAATGAGCAGTTCTTC

j_gene: TRBJ1-1
abundance: NA
d_gene: TRBD1
v_gene: TRBV2
CDR3aa: CASRVDRFVTEAFF
CDR3nt: TGTGCCAGCAGAGTGGACAGGTTCGTCACTGAAGCTTTCTTT

j_gene: TRBJ1-1
abundance: NA
d_gene: TRBD1
v_gene: TRBV9
CDR3aa: CASSVGPGGGNTEAFF
CDR3nt: TGTGCCAGCAGCGTAGGGCCAGGGGGTGGGAACACTGAAGCTTTCTTT

j_gene: TRBJ2-5
abundance: few
d_gene: NA
v_gene: TRBV27
CDR3aa: CASSPRRGIAEETQYF
CDR3nt: TGTGCCAGCAGCCCTAGGCGGGGAATAGCGGAAGAGACCCAGTACTTC

j_gene: TRBJ2-7
abundance: NA
d_gene: TRBD1
v_gene: TRBV6-1
CDR3aa: CASSEGPGQGAGEQYF
CDR3nt: TGTGCCAGCAGTGAAGGGCCGGGACAGGGGGCGGGTGAGCAGTACTTC

j_gene: TRBJ2-3
abundance: once
d_gene: TRBD2
v_gene: TRBV7-3
CDR3aa: CASSEGTSGTTDTQYF
CDR3nt: TGTGCCAGCAGCGAAGGGACTAGCGGAACCACAGATACGCAGTATTTT

j_gene: TRBJ2-1
abundance: NA
d_gene: NA
v_gene: TRBV2
CDR3aa: CASRGTSPYNEQFF
CDR3nt: TGTGCCAGCAGAGGGACTTCCCCCTACAATGAGCAGTTCTTC

j_gene: TRBJ1-6
abundance: NA
d_gene: NA
v_gene: TRBV28
CDR3aa: CASTSSPGHSPLHF
CDR3nt: TGTGCCAGCACTTCCTCCCCGGGTCATTCACCCCTCCACTTT

j_gene: TRBJ1-1
abundance: NA
d_gene: NA
v_gene: TRBV7-9
CDR3aa: CASSLEGGTEAFF
CDR3nt: TGTGCCAGCAGCTTAGAAGGGGGCACTGAAGCTTTCTTT

j_gene: TRBJ2-1
abundance: NA
d_gene: TRBD2
v_gene: TRBV4-3
CDR3aa: CASSDRLAGSDNEQFF
CDR3nt: TGCGCCAGCAGCGATAGACTAGCGGGTTCCGACAATGAGCAGTTCTTC

j_gene: TRBJ1-4
abundance: NA
d_gene: TRBD1
v_gene: TRBV29-1
CDR3aa: CSAHPGQGQKLFF
CDR3nt: TGCAGCGCCCACCCGGGACAGGGGCAAAAACTGTTTTTT

j_gene: TRBJ2-7
abundance: NA
d_gene: NA
v_gene: TRBV6-5
CDR3aa: CASSYSNRAYEQYF
CDR3nt: TGTGCCAGCAGTTACTCAAACCGGGCCTACGAGCAGTACTTC

j_gene: TRBJ1-2
abundance: NA
d_gene: TRBD1
v_gene: TRBV27
CDR3aa: CASSFDRGQVGYTF
CDR3nt: TGTGCCAGCAGTTTCGACAGGGGGCAGGTTGGCTACACCTTC

j_gene: TRBJ1-1
abundance: NA
d_gene: NA
v_gene: TRBV7-3
CDR3aa: CASSLTGGNTEAFF
CDR3nt: TGTGCCAGCAGCTTAACAGGGGGGAACACTGAAGCTTTCTTT

j_gene: TRBJ2-7
abundance: once
d_gene: NA
v_gene: TRBV11-2
CDR3aa: CASSLGGGSYEQYF
CDR3nt: TGTGCCAGCAGCTTAGGAGGTGGCTCCTACGAGCAGTACTTC

j_gene: TRBJ2-1
abundance: NA
d_gene: TRBD2
v_gene: TRBV29-1
CDR3aa: CSVEGLAGGPIHNEQFF
CDR3nt: TGCAGCGTTGAAGGGCTAGCGGGAGGGCCTATTCACAATGAGCAGTTCTTC

j_gene: TRBJ2-3
abundance: once
d_gene: TRBD2
v_gene: TRBV11-2
CDR3aa: CASSQVLAGGPRGDTQYF
CDR3nt: TGTGCCAGCAGTCAAGTCCTAGCGGGGGGGCCAAGGGGAGATACGCAGTATTTT

j_gene: TRBJ1-1
abundance: NA
d_gene: TRBD1
v_gene: TRBV5-5
CDR3aa: CASSLARGQGATNTEAFF
CDR3nt: TGTGCCAGCAGCTTGGCTCGGGGACAGGGGGCGACGAACACTGAAGCTTTCTTT

j_gene: TRBJ2-7
abundance: NA
d_gene: NA
v_gene: TRBV4-3
CDR3aa: CASSQVLGNSYEQYF
CDR3nt: TGCGCCAGCAGCCAAGTTCTCGGGAACTCCTACGAGCAGTACTTC

j_gene: TRBJ1-6
abundance: NA
d_gene: TRBD1
v_gene: TRBV10-3
CDR3aa: CAISTSGQGNSPLHF
CDR3nt: TGTGCCATCAGTACTTCAGGACAGGGGAATTCACCCCTCCACTTT